This T cell receptor (beta chain) originates from a study of PD-1 blockade in classical Hodgkin lymphoma. As regards this clone: Antigen specificity is unknown.

Stated time point: cycle 4 day 1 (C4D1), after more than five weeks of nivolumab. Every patient experienced relapse after autologous stem cell transplantation, and brentuximab vedotin exposure varied. Study-wide findings and caveats: Newly diagnosed patients reportedly had lower baseline TCR diversity than healthy donors. Newly diagnosed patients and complete responders had comparable diversity at baseline. Patients with an early start, nivolumab under 1 year after ASCT, were excluded. Why the repertoires differ is still unclear, perhaps disease activity or prior therapy.

Profiling relied on immunoSEQ multiplex PCR, and the TCRdb table lists in-frame clones only, not all of them. The repertoire holds 25,000 to 30,000 clones, about four fifths seen once, with 15% to 20% in the top ten. The CDR3 consists of 14 residues. Germline CDR1 is SGHAT and CDR2 is FQNNGV. V lost 0 bases and J lost 3, with 9 bases in between. The sequencing here drew on peripheral blood mononuclear cells (PBMCs), taken before the fourth cycle of nivolumab. The chain uses TRBV11-2 and TRBJ2-7, with D uncertain. The source of this sequence is a human donor with classical Hodgkin lymphoma. The chain's CDR3 is CASSLEGQLYEQYF. CDR3 in DNA: TGTGCCAGCAGCTTAGAGGGTCAGCTCTACGAGCAGTACTTC.